This T cell receptor (beta chain) stems from a study of blood T cell repertoires in COVID-19. The germline gives CDR1 SNHLY, CDR2 FYNNEI. The CDR3 spans 14 residues. With 5 bases removed from V and 8 bases from J, the gap between germline ends came to 18 bases. Assay used: immunoSEQ multiplex PCR; TCRdb lists only in-frame clones, some missing. The sample contains approximately 250,000 clones, 88% of which appear only once. Donors were grouped by their self-reported clinical history. The rearrangement joins TRBV2 to TRBJ1-2; no reliable D call. The sequence came from a woman aged 40 to 50 with acute COVID-19. The sequenced material came from PBMCs or T cells enriched from blood (not recorded which). The CDR3 coding sequence is TGTGCCAGCAGTTTCCCGGGTCGCCCGGGGGGCTACACCTTC. This translates into CASSFPGRPGGYTF.